The 3 T cell receptor beta chains below come from one sample, sequenced in a study of T-cell reconstitution after alpha-beta-depleted transplantation in children. The TCRbeta library incorporated unique molecular identifiers. Using its own MiXCR run on the PCR reads, TCRdb lists one record per CDR3 protein. In the table there are 150,000 to 200,000 distinct CDR3 sequences, roughly 6.3% of which are singletons. The specimen was PBMCs, collected before TCRalphabeta/CD19-depleted stem cell transplant. The receptors were gathered from a girl under two years old with combined immunodeficiency, due to receive a stem cell transplant.

In its sample, this clonotype was seen many times. This sequence joins TRBV5-1 and TRBJ2-5; no definite D call. The CDR3 length is 11 residues. The germline CDR1 and CDR2 sequences are SGHRS and YFSETQ. Trimming pared 0 bases from V and 5 bases from J, leaving 2 bases between. CDR3: CASSLDETQYF. The CDR3 DNA is TGCGCCAGCAGCTTGGACGAGACCCAGTACTTC.

A single count supports this clonotype. The chain has TRBV7-2 and TRBJ2-3, with a tentative D call TRBD1 (5 bases). The CDR3 length is 15 residues. V lost 5 bases and J lost 0, with 12 bases in between. Germline lookup yields CDR1 SGHTA and CDR2 FQGNSA. In nucleotides, the CDR3 is TGTGCCAGCAGCCCCGGTAGGGGAAGCACAGATACGCAGTATTTT. It specifies CASSPGRGSTDTQYF.

This clonotype was detected many times. The rearrangement uses TRBV9 and TRBJ2-3; 7 bases agree with TRBD1. Germline V gene lookup returns CDR1 SGDLS and CDR2 YYNGEE. The CDR3 consists of 14 residues. V gave up 5 bases and J gave up 1 base; unmatched junction bases: 4. The CDR3: CASRATGGTDTQYF. The CDR3 DNA reads TGTGCCAGCAGAGCCACAGGGGGCACAGATACGCAGTATTTT.